The 30 T cell receptor beta chains given below trace back to one sample, sequenced in a study of blood T cells in healthy people across ages. Through a sample-barcoded 5' primer and a J-beta primer mix, a second PCR was run for roughly 7 to 12 cycles. TCRdb passed the 5' RACE reads through MiXCR, listing each CDR3 protein once. The sample includes about 680,000 distinct CDR3 sequences, 45% to 50% of them seen just once. The sample comprised blood. These receptors came from a woman in her sixties or seventies in good health.

The rearrangement uses TRBV7-2 and TRBJ1-1; the match to TRBD1 covers 8 bases. Germline V gives CDR1 SGHTA, CDR2 FQGNSA. J lost 3 bases, V lost 5 bases, and 5 bases had no gene match. The CDR3 covers 14 residues. CDR3 loop: CASSRNRGDTEAFF. The DNA for the CDR3 is TGTGCCAGCAGCAGGAACAGGGGGGACACTGAAGCTTTCTTT.

V and J are TRBV20-1 and TRBJ2-5; weak D call: TRBD2 (6 bases). CDR3 size: 15 residues. V was trimmed by 6 bases and J by 1 base, leaving 18 bases between them. Germline V gene sequence: CDR1 DFQATT, CDR2 SNEGSKA (reference sequence). CDR3 residues: CSASHPGLLQETQYF. The CDR3 DNA sequence: TGCAGTGCGTCGCATCCGGGACTCCTCCAAGAGACCCAGTACTTC.

The rearrangement uses TRBV20-1 and TRBJ2-1; 7 positions agree with TRBD2. Germline V gene data show CDR1 as DFQATT and CDR2 as SNEGSKA (reference sequence). The junction had 8 bases not matched to a gene; V was cut back by 2 bases and J by 4 bases. The length of the CDR3 is 15 residues. The CDR3 spells CSARSSSGAYNEQFF. The DNA of the CDR3 is TGCAGTGCTAGATCGTCTAGCGGAGCTTACAATGAGCAGTTCTTC.

This clonotype was detected a few times. This chain links TRBV5-1 with TRBJ2-5; tentatively, D is TRBD2 (7 bases). CDR3 size: 15 residues. V shed 5 bases and J shed 2 bases, with 16 bases lying between them. The germline V gene encodes CDR1 SGHRS and CDR2 YFSETQ. The CDR3 protein is CASSRVGGTQETQYF. The CDR3 DNA is TGCGCCAGCAGTCGTGTGGGGGGGACACAAGAGACCCAGTACTTC.

With respect to this clonotype: Being one base from a much bigger clone, this may be a read error. The J gene is TRBJ2-5, the V gene TRBV7-2, with 7 bases that match TRBD1. The J call may be faulty, since TRBJ2-1 better matches the DNA end. This CDR3 has 15 amino acids. Per the germline V gene, CDR1 is SGHTA and CDR2 is FQGNSA. CDR3 region: CASSSQTGIEETQFF. The CDR3 DNA sequence: TGTGCCAGCAGCTCCCAGACAGGGATTGAGGAGACCCAGTTCTTC.

The V and J genes are TRBV7-8 and TRBJ1-1, with TRBD1 identical over 9 bases. The V segment lost 5 bases and the J segment 5 bases; nucleotides outside the gene matches: 9. Germline-derived CDR1 and CDR2 are SGHVS and FQNEAQ. The CDR3 totals 15 residues. CDR3 nucleotide sequence: TGTGCCAGCAGCCCACGCACGACAGGGGGGACTGAAGCTTTCTTT. This sequence encodes CASSPRTTGGTEAFF. Based on the CDR3 plus reference TRBV7-8 and TRBJ1-1, the full variable domain is GAGVSQSPRYKVAKRGQDVALRCDPISGHVSLFWYQQALGQGPEFLTYFQNEAQLDKSGLPSDRFFAERPEGSVSTLKIQRTQQEDSAVYLCASSPRTTGGTEAFFGQGTRLTVV.

This sequence joins TRBV7-9 and TRBJ2-1; possibly TRBD2 for D (5 bases). The CDR3 is 14 amino acids. V was pared by 4 bases and J by 9 bases, with 16 bases between. The germline gives CDR1 SEHNR, CDR2 FQNEAQ (reference sequence). CDR3 protein: CASSSGLSNGEQFF. In DNA form, the CDR3 reads TGTGCCAGCAGCTCAGGACTCAGTAACGGTGAGCAGTTCTTC.

The rearrangement uses TRBV7-2 and TRBJ2-4, with D tentatively TRBD2 (5 bases). Looked up from germline, CDR1 is SGHTA and CDR2 is FQGNSA. The V gene lost 5 bases and the J gene lost 0 bases, with 11 bases spanning the gap. The CDR3 consists of 15 residues. For the CDR3, the DNA is TGTGCCAGCAGCACTGCGGGTCTAGCCAAAAACATTCAGTACTTC. As protein: CASSTAGLAKNIQYF. Supplemented by reference TRBV7-2 and TRBJ2-4, the full variable domain reads GAGVSQSPSNKVTEKGKDVELRCDPISGHTALYWYRQSLGQGLEFLIYFQGNSAPDKSGLPSDRFSAERTGGSVSTLTIQRTQQEDSAVYLCASSTAGLAKNIQYFGAGTRLSVL.

The chain recombines TRBV20-1 with TRBJ2-5; 10 bases fit TRBD1. Losses at the gene ends were 5 bases for V and 11 bases for J; bases not matched to a gene: 14. Germline V lookup: CDR1 DFQATT, CDR2 SNEGSKA (reference sequence). The CDR3 extends over 14 amino acids. CDR3 in DNA: TGCAGTGCTCCAAATCGACAGGGGGCGGATGAGCAGTACTTC. Encoded protein: CSAPNRQGADEQYF.

The chain has TRBV4-3 and TRBJ1-1, with 7 bases matching TRBD1. Germline V gene sequence: CDR1 LGHNA, CDR2 YSLEER. Trimming cost V 3 bases and J 6 bases; bases outside gene matches: 10. The CDR3 sequence is 15 residues long. DNA of the CDR3: TGCGCCAGCAGCCAGAGTGACAGGGTTGCGTCTGAAGCTTTCTTT. Protein: CASSQSDRVASEAFF.

This clonotype turned up a few times. The junction differs from germline at one of its ends, possibly a read error. The chain uses TRBV20-1 and TRBJ2-5; 10 nucleotides agree with TRBD1. CDR3 length: 13 amino acids. Germline CDR1 reads DFQATT; CDR2 reads SNEGSKA (reference sequence). CDR3 DNA: TGCAGTGCTAGGACAGGGGGCAGAGAGACCCAGTACTTT. Translating it yields CSARTGGRETQYF.

Comment on this clonotype: Sequence at one end of the junction differs from germline and may be a read error. This chain joins TRBV7-2 and TRBJ2-1, with a possible D match to TRBD1 (6 bases). The CDR3 is made up of 14 amino acids. The germline gives CDR1 SGHTA, CDR2 FQGNSA. CDR3 bases: TGCGCCAGCAGTCGTGCCCAGGGGTACAATGAGCAGTTCTTC. Translated, it gives CASSRAQGYNEQFF.

This clonotype was seen more than once but under ten times. This chain joins TRBV27 and TRBJ2-5; D is possibly TRBD2 (5 bases). The end of the DNA aligns better with TRBJ2-7, so the J call may be wrong. CDR3 length: 14 residues. Germline lookup yields CDR1 MNHEY and CDR2 SMNVEV (reference sequence). The CDR3, as DNA: TGTGCCAGTATGAGGACGAGCGGAACCTACGAGCAGTACTTC. Its protein is CASMRTSGTYEQYF.

This clonotype has a handful of counts. The rearrangement links TRBV12-3 or TRBV12-4 to TRBJ2-5, with D perhaps matching TRBD2 (5 bases). Trimming took 6 bases from V and 3 from J, leaving 14 bases between them. The CDR3 extends over 14 amino acids. CDR3 region: CASSLGGSKETQYF. The CDR3 DNA is TGTGCCAGCAGCCTCGGTGGGAGCAAAGAGACCCAGTACTTC.

The V gene is TRBV2, the J gene TRBJ2-3, with D uncertain. V lost 4 bases and J 2 bases, leaving 10 bases between the germline ends. This CDR3 has 14 amino acids. CDR1 and CDR2 (germline): SNHLY, FYNNEI. In DNA form, the CDR3 reads TGTGCCAGCAGTGTAATACCTTCCACAGATACGCAGTATTTT. Protein: CASSVIPSTDTQYF.

The chain employs TRBV7-2 and TRBJ2-1; 7 bases agree with TRBD1. Losses at the gene ends were 3 bases for V and 3 bases for J; bases not matched to a gene: 5. Germline V gene data show CDR1 as SGHTA and CDR2 as FQGNSA. CDR3 length: 15 residues. The DNA for the CDR3 is TGTGCCAGCAGCTTTGGGACAGAGGGCTACAATGAGCAGTTCTTC. It encodes CASSFGTEGYNEQFF.

The rearrangement uses TRBV4-1 and TRBJ1-6; no clear D. CDR3 length: 18 amino acids. V was pared by 0 bases and J by 2 bases, with 14 bases between. CDR1 is MGHRA, CDR2 YSYEKL, per germline. Here the CDR3 reads CASSQEPPRPTYNSPLHF. CDR3 coding DNA: TGCGCCAGCAGCCAAGAGCCTCCTCGCCCCACCTATAATTCACCCCTCCACTTT.

V usage is TRBV28 and J usage is TRBJ1-2; D call uncertain. CDR3 length: 13 amino acids. CDR1 and CDR2 from the germline V gene are MDHEN and SYDVKM. V dropped 4 bases and J dropped 4 bases, with 10 bases sitting between them. CDR3 sequence: CASSCWVLYGYTF. The CDR3 DNA reads TGTGCCAGCAGTTGTTGGGTCCTCTATGGCTACACCTTC.

This clonotype has more than one count but fewer than ten. The chain joins TRBV2 to TRBJ1-2; 7 nucleotides match TRBD1. The V and J ends lost 4 bases and 7 bases, in that order; junction bases with no gene match: 6. Germline loops: CDR1 SNHLY, CDR2 FYNNEI. CDR3 length equals 13 residues. CDR3 in amino acids: CASSGDRVAGYTF. CDR3 in DNA: TGTGCCAGCAGTGGAGACAGGGTAGCTGGCTACACCTTC.

The chain has TRBV7-9 and TRBJ2-7; 8 bases are a match to TRBD1. The CDR3 has 16 amino acids. Trimming at V came to 5 bases and at J to 3 bases, leaving 12 bases not matched to a gene. In germline, CDR1 is SEHNR, CDR2 FQNEAQ (reference sequence). Written as DNA, the CDR3 is TGTGCCAGCAGCGTTGGGGACAGGCTTTTTTACTACGAGCAGTACTTC. Protein product: CASSVGDRLFYYEQYF.

The CDR3 sequence is CASSQASGEHGETQYF. DNA for the CDR3: TGTGCCAGCAGCCAGGCATCCGGGGAGCATGGGGAGACCCAGTACTTC. The chain uses TRBV4-2 and TRBJ2-5; D may be TRBD2 (5 bases). CDR1 is LGHNA, CDR2 YNFKEQ, per germline. This CDR3 is 16 amino acids long. Trimming left V 3 bases short and J 5 bases short, with 19 bases between.

The gene calls are TRBV14 and TRBJ2-6; TRBD1 aligns across 11 bases. Trimming cost V 4 bases and J 0 bases; bases outside gene matches: 11. Germline V lookup: CDR1 SGHDN, CDR2 FVKESK. This CDR3 comprises 20 residues. The CDR3 is CASSLIRTGGVLSGANVLTF. CDR3 in DNA: TGTGCCAGCAGCCTCATCCGGACAGGGGGCGTCCTCTCTGGGGCCAACGTCCTGACTTTC. The whole variable domain, remainder taken from reference TRBV14 and TRBJ2-6, is EAGVTQFPSHSVIEKGQTVTLRCDPISGHDNLYWYRRVMGKEIKFLLHFVKESKQDESGMPNNRFLAERTGGTYSTLKVQPAELEDSGVYFCASSLIRTGGVLSGANVLTFGAGSRLTVL.

This clonotype was seen a single time. V usage is TRBV14 and J usage is TRBJ1-1; D is ambiguous. Germline CDR1 and CDR2: SGHDN and FVKESK. This CDR3 is built from 15 residues. The ends were cut back, 4 bases at V and 0 bases at J, with 12 bases in the middle. CDR3: CASSPRRVLNTEAFF. DNA for the CDR3: TGTGCCAGCAGCCCGCGGAGGGTATTGAACACTGAAGCTTTCTTT. The full variable domain, completed using reference TRBV14 and TRBJ1-1, is EAGVTQFPSHSVIEKGQTVTLRCDPISGHDNLYWYRRVMGKEIKFLLHFVKESKQDESGMPNNRFLAERTGGTYSTLKVQPAELEDSGVYFCASSPRRVLNTEAFFGQGTRLTVV.

The V gene is TRBV7-2, the J gene TRBJ2-1; TRBD1 matches 9 bases. Per germline, CDR1 SGHTA and CDR2 FQGNSA. The CDR3 has 17 amino acids. With 5 bases clipped from V and 5 bases from J, the junction kept 13 bases outside the gene matches. CDR3 amino acids: CASSQSRTWTGDNEQFF. For the CDR3, the DNA is TGTGCCAGCAGCCAATCACGTACCTGGACAGGGGACAATGAGCAGTTCTTC.

This clonotype has a handful of counts. This chain connects TRBV4-2 to TRBJ1-6; possibly TRBD1 for D (6 bases). Per germline, CDR1 LGHNA and CDR2 YNFKEQ. Trimming left V 7 bases short and J 0 bases short, with 10 bases between. CDR3 length: 15 residues. CDR3 sequence: CASMRGGSYNSPLHF. The CDR3 bases are TGTGCCAGCATGAGAGGGGGCTCCTATAATTCACCCCTCCACTTT.

This chain joins TRBV28 and TRBJ2-7, with 7 bases lining up with TRBD1. This CDR3 has 15 amino acids. Germline CDR1 MDHEN, CDR2 SYDVKM. J gave up 1 base and V 6 bases, and 9 bases lay outside the gene matches. In nucleotides, the CDR3 is TGTGCCAGCAGCCCCCCGTCGGGACAGTCCTACGAGCAGTACTTC. Protein product: CASSPPSGQSYEQYF.

The chain recombines TRBV29-1 with TRBJ2-3; no clear D. Trimming took off 0 bases at V and 4 bases at J, with 5 bases between the two ends. Germline CDR1 and CDR2: SQVTM and ANQGSEA. CDR3 size: 12 residues. CDR3 DNA sequence: TGCAGCGTTGAAGATGGGGCAGATACGCAGTATTTT. This codes for CSVEDGADTQYF.

The chain links TRBV12-3 or TRBV12-4 to TRBJ2-1; tentatively, D is TRBD2 (5 bases). The V end lost 5 bases, the J end lost 7 bases, and 9 bases lay between the germline ends. The CDR3 spans 12 residues. CDR3 residues: CASSRPGNEQFF. In DNA, the CDR3 is TGTGCCAGCAGTAGACCGGGGAATGAGCAGTTCTTC.

This clonotype has a count of ten or more. The chain recombines TRBV4-2 with TRBJ2-7; D not certain. Germline values: CDR1 LGHNA, CDR2 YNFKEQ. Trimming left V 0 bases short and J 3 bases short, with 12 bases between. This CDR3 is 15 amino acids long. This CDR3 is CASSQDRAPGYEQYF. CDR3 nucleotides: TGTGCCAGCAGCCAAGATCGGGCGCCGGGCTACGAGCAGTACTTC.

In its sample, this clonotype was seen a few times. J is TRBJ1-2 and V is TRBV7-9, with 7 bases matching TRBD1. Trimming cost V 8 bases and J 4 bases; bases outside gene matches: 10. Per the germline V gene, CDR1 is SEHNR and CDR2 is FQNEAQ (reference sequence). This CDR3 region has 14 residues. CDR3 bases: TGTGCCAGCTCGGAGCAGGGGGTAGTCTATGGCTACACCTTC. Protein product: CASSEQGVVYGYTF.